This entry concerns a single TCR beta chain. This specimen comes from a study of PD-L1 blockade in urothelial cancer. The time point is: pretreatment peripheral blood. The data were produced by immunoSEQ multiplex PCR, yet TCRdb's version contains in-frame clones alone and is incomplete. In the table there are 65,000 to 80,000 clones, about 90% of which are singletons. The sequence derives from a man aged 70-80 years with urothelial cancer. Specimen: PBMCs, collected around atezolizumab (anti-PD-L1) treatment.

Written as DNA, the CDR3 is TGCGCCAGCAGCTTCTGGGGGAGGACTAGCGGGAGGCCCTGGGGCGAGCAGTACTTC. Translating gives CASSFWGRTSGRPWGEQYF. The J gene is TRBJ2-7, the V gene TRBV5-1; 14 nucleotides line up with TRBD2. CDR3 length: 19 residues. Per germline, CDR1 SGHRS and CDR2 YFSETQ. V gave up 2 bases and J gave up 6 bases; unmatched junction bases: 16.